Following are 27 T cell receptor beta chains from one sample sequenced in a study of regulatory T cells in long-lasting Graves disease. Arm-PCR of CDR3 regions and iRepertoire HTBI primers were the basis on which TCR beta libraries were built. In TCRdb, the multiplex PCR reads were re-called with MiXCR into one record per CDR3 protein. The table shows roughly 470,000 distinct CDR3 sequences, with more than 20% occurring only once. The time point: persistent/refractory GD, antithyroid drugs over 5 years with positive TRAb. Extracted PBMC RNA gave rise to the TCR library. Sequenced here: peripheral blood mononuclear cells (PBMCs), sampled when the disease was refractory, from a patient treated with antithyroid drugs. These receptors originate from a female donor with Graves disease.

The sample holds many counts of this clonotype. The rearrangement uses TRBV7-3 and TRBJ2-2; D remains ambiguous. The CDR3 runs 12 residues. Between the trimmed V and J ends, which lost 2 bases and 8 bases, there was a span of 6 bases. CDR1 is SGHTA and CDR2 is FQGTGA in the germline V gene. The CDR3 DNA reads TGTGCCAGCAGCTTAGGCAAAGGGGAGCTGTTTTTT. This translates into CASSLGKGELFF.

This clonotype came up a few times. V usage is TRBV4-1 and J usage is TRBJ1-5; D ambiguous. The CDR3 length is 16 residues. V lost 0 bases and J lost 0, with 9 bases in between. Per the germline V gene, CDR1 is MGHRA and CDR2 is YSYEKL. The CDR3 coding sequence is TGCGCCAGCAGCCAAGATTGCCTGTATAGCAATCAGCCCCAGCATTTT. Encoded protein: CASSQDCLYSNQPQHF.

The chain employs TRBV27 and TRBJ1-1, with TRBD1 matching 10 bases. The germline V gene encodes CDR1 MNHEY and CDR2 SMNVEV (reference sequence). V was clipped by 5 bases and J by 5 bases; unmatched bases: 5. The CDR3 contains 14 residues. The CDR3 nucleotides read TGTGCCAGCAGTAGAGGACAGGGGGTTACTGAAGCTTTCTTT. Encoded protein: CASSRGQGVTEAFF.

There are a few counts of this clonotype. This CDR3 reads CASMGVLYEQYF. Here the CDR3 DNA reads TGCGCCAGCATGGGCGTCTTATACGAGCAGTACTTC. The chain recombines TRBV10-2 with TRBJ2-7; D is uncertain. Trimming cost V 7 bases and J 4 bases, with 11 bases left between them. Germline-derived CDR1 and CDR2 are WSHSY and SAAADI. This CDR3 region has 12 residues.

This clonotype was counted many times. V gene TRBV6-5 combines with J gene TRBJ1-1; perhaps TRBD1 as D (6 bases). Trimming removed 2 bases at V and 1 base at J, with 8 bases between. Germline V gene sequence: CDR1 MNHEY, CDR2 SVGAGI. This CDR3 region has 14 residues. Here the CDR3 reads CASSYKQGNTEAFF. CDR3 coding DNA: TGTGCCAGCAGTTACAAACAGGGGAACACTGAAGCTTTCTTT.

The chain joins TRBV3-1 to TRBJ2-1, with 11 bases that match TRBD2. Germline V lookup: CDR1 LGHDT, CDR2 YNNKEL (reference sequence). After removal of 4 bases from V and 9 bases from J, the junction contained 5 bases not matched to a gene. The CDR3 is made up of 14 amino acids. The CDR3 loop reads CASSLTSGRPEQFF. CDR3 sequence (DNA): TGTGCCAGCAGCCTAACTAGCGGGAGACCTGAGCAGTTCTTC.

The sample holds many counts of this clonotype. The genes are TRBV29-1 and TRBJ1-2, with 8 bases identical to TRBD1. The CDR3 consists of 13 residues. J lost 2 bases, V lost 6 bases, and 5 bases had no gene match. In germline, CDR1 is SQVTM, CDR2 ANQGSEA. CDR3 amino acids: CSVAGDRNYGYTF. In DNA form, the CDR3 reads TGCAGCGTCGCTGGGGACAGGAACTATGGCTACACCTTC.

This clonotype was seen more than once but under ten times. The chain carries TRBV7-9 and TRBJ1-2; unclear D gene. V was shortened by 4 bases and J by 4 bases, with 19 bases between the two germline ends. The germline V gene has CDR1 SEHNR and CDR2 FQNEAQ (reference sequence). There are 16 residues in the CDR3. The CDR3 reads CASSSTTEPQSYGYTF. DNA of the CDR3: TGTGCCAGCAGCTCAACGACCGAACCACAATCCTATGGCTACACCTTC.

This clonotype came up many times. The chain employs TRBV2 and TRBJ1-1; a possible D gene is TRBD1 (5 bases). The CDR3 consists of 13 residues. CDR1 and CDR2 (germline): SNHLY, FYNNEI. Trimming left V 7 bases short and J 1 base short, with 10 bases between. Here the CDR3 reads CASKGQGNTEAFF. The DNA for the CDR3 is TGTGCCAGCAAAGGCCAGGGGAACACTGAAGCTTTCTTT.

V usage is TRBV29-1 and J usage is TRBJ2-2, with 7 bases identical to TRBD2. The CDR3 has 12 residues. Germline V CDR1 and CDR2: SQVTM, ANQGSEA. The V gene end was trimmed by 6 bases and the J gene end by 5 bases; junction bases not matched to a gene: 3. The CDR3 is CSVPLATGELFF. DNA for the CDR3: TGCAGCGTCCCACTAGCGACCGGGGAGCTGTTTTTT.

This sequence joins TRBV7-9 and TRBJ1-2; 12 nucleotides match TRBD1. This CDR3 is 14 amino acids long. Germline V gene sequence: CDR1 SEHNR, CDR2 FQNEAQ (reference sequence). V lost 2 bases and J lost 7; bases outside the gene matches: 2. The CDR3 sequence is CASSLTGQGAGYTF. The CDR3 nucleotides are TGTGCCAGCAGCTTAACGGGACAGGGGGCTGGCTACACCTTC.

This clonotype was recorded at least ten times. J is TRBJ1-5 and V is TRBV28; 7 bases are a match to TRBD1. The length of the CDR3 is 16 residues. CDR1 and CDR2 (germline): MDHEN, SYDVKM. Trimming at V came to 9 bases and at J to 3 bases, leaving 14 bases not matched to a gene. The CDR3 sequence: CASASRQGQLNQPQHF. The CDR3 DNA is TGTGCCAGTGCCTCTCGTCAGGGACAGCTCAATCAGCCCCAGCATTTT. Together with reference TRBV28 and TRBJ1-5, the CDR3 gives the full variable domain: DVKVTQSSRYLVKRTGEKVFLECVQDMDHENMFWYRQDPGLGLRLIYFSYDVKMKEKGDIPEGYSVSREKKERFSLILESASTNQTSMYLCASASRQGQLNQPQHFGDGTRLSIL.

This clonotype was observed a handful of times. The CDR3 spells CSARWLLAGGWGETQYF. The CDR3 DNA sequence: TGCAGTGCTAGGTGGTTACTAGCGGGAGGTTGGGGAGAGACCCAGTACTTC. V is TRBV20-1 and J is TRBJ2-5; 12 bases map to TRBD2. The CDR3 runs 17 residues. V lost 3 bases and J lost 4; bases outside the gene matches: 12. CDR1 DFQATT and CDR2 SNEGSKA come from the germline V gene (reference sequence).

The sample holds many counts of this clonotype. The DNA for the CDR3 is TGTGCCAGCAGTTATATGGCGCAGGGCTACACCTTC. Encoded protein: CASSYMAQGYTF. The chain is built from TRBV12-3 or TRBV12-4 and TRBJ1-2; unclear D gene. With 4 bases removed from V and 8 bases from J, the gap between germline ends came to 11 bases. The CDR3 contains 12 residues.

This clonotype was counted between two and nine times. J is TRBJ1-1 and V is TRBV13; D might be TRBD1 (5 bases). In germline, CDR1 is PRHDT, CDR2 FYEKMQ (reference sequence). The CDR3 totals 19 residues. V shed 5 bases and J shed 3 bases, with 28 bases lying between them. CDR3 sequence reads: CASSIVKGTSKDVYTEAFF. CDR3 nucleotides: TGTGCCAGCAGCATCGTAAAAGGGACCTCCAAGGACGTCTACACTGAAGCTTTCTTT.

This clonotype has at least ten counts. This chain uses TRBV6-2 or TRBV6-3 with TRBJ2-7; 11 bases align to TRBD2. Looked up from germline, CDR1 is MNHEY and CDR2 is SVGEGT. Losses at the gene ends were 3 bases for V and 3 bases for J; bases not matched to a gene: 7. The CDR3 totals 16 residues. The CDR3 sequence is CASSYLLAGGGYEQYF. In nucleotides, the CDR3 is TGTGCCAGCAGTTATCTATTAGCGGGAGGGGGCTACGAGCAGTACTTC.

This clonotype has a count of ten or more. The chain links TRBV20-1 to TRBJ1-2; maybe TRBD1 (5 bases). Germline V CDR1 and CDR2: DFQATT, SNEGSKA (reference sequence). V was cut by 2 bases and J by 8 bases, with 15 bases left in between. This CDR3 contains 13 residues. The CDR3 spells CSARPLQGRGYTF. CDR3 in DNA: TGCAGTGCTAGACCTCTCCAGGGTCGAGGCTACACCTTC.

This clonotype showed up just a few times. The chain combines TRBV20-1 with TRBJ2-5, with D tentatively TRBD2 (6 bases). Germline V CDR1 and CDR2: DFQATT, SNEGSKA (reference sequence). The CDR3 is 15 amino acids. The ends were cut back, 0 bases at V and 5 bases at J, with 16 bases in the middle. CDR3 coding DNA: TGCAGTGCTAGAGATCTTCGGGGGACCGGGGAGACCCAGTACTTC. Its translation: CSARDLRGTGETQYF.

This clonotype occurred many times. The chain recombines TRBV15 with TRBJ2-2, with 7 bases that match TRBD2. Germline loops: CDR1 LNHNV, CDR2 YYDKDF (reference sequence). The CDR3 is 15 amino acids. J gave up 5 bases and V 4 bases, and 7 bases lay outside the gene matches. The CDR3, as DNA: TGTGCCACCAGCATTGGGGGGGGAAAGACCGGGGAGCTGTTTTTT. It yields the protein CATSIGGGKTGELFF.

This clonotype appeared many times. V usage is TRBV28 and J usage is TRBJ1-5, with TRBD1 matching over 9 bases. CDR3 length: 14 residues. The ends lost 7 bases at V and 5 bases at J; junction bases unmatched: 6. Germline CDR1 and CDR2: MDHEN and SYDVKM. DNA of the CDR3: TGTGCCAGCAAGACAGGGGGTATGTATCAGCCCCAGCATTTT. It translates to CASKTGGMYQPQHF.

The chain recombines TRBV28 with TRBJ2-7; possibly TRBD1 or TRBD2 for D (5 bases each). The germline V and J ends were trimmed by 6 bases and 4 bases, with 16 bases remaining between them. CDR3 length: 14 amino acids. In germline, CDR1 is MDHEN, CDR2 SYDVKM. The CDR3 DNA reads as TGTGCCAGCAGCTTAGTAGGGGAGTCGTACGAGCAGTACTTC. Translating it yields CASSLVGESYEQYF.

Regarding this clonotype: The junction shows a germline mismatch at one end, possibly a read error. V gene TRBV5-1 combines with J gene TRBJ2-2, with D perhaps assigned TRBD1 or TRBD2 (5 bases each). CDR1 and CDR2 from the germline V gene are SGHRS and YFSETQ. The CDR3 totals 14 residues. This CDR3 is CASSLRDPTRELFF. CDR3 DNA: TGCGCCAGCAGCTTGAGGGACCCCACCAGGGAGCTGTTTTTT.

This clonotype appeared a few times. The chain employs TRBV6-1 and TRBJ2-6, with D possibly matching TRBD2 (5 bases). Trimming took off 4 bases at V and 0 bases at J, with 10 bases between the two ends. From germline, CDR1 is MNHNS and CDR2 SASEGT. The CDR3 totals 16 residues. CDR3 sequence: CASSAGKSSGANVLTF. CDR3 nucleotides: TGTGCCAGCAGTGCCGGGAAGTCCTCTGGGGCCAACGTCCTGACTTTC.

At least ten counts were recorded for this clonotype. This chain links TRBV30 with TRBJ2-1, with a tentative D call TRBD2 (6 bases). Germline assignment: CDR1 GTSNPN and CDR2 SVGIG (reference sequence). The CDR3 runs to 12 residues. The germline V and J ends were trimmed by 6 bases and 7 bases, with 13 bases remaining between them. CDR3 DNA: TGTGCCTGCGGTCCTAGCGTGAATGAGCAGTTCTTC. Translation: CACGPSVNEQFF.

The gene calls are TRBV30 and TRBJ1-5; 7 bases fit TRBD1. Trimming at V came to 3 bases and at J to 3 bases, leaving 20 bases not matched to a gene. The CDR3 sequence is 19 residues long. Germline CDR1 and CDR2: GTSNPN and SVGIG (reference sequence). DNA of the CDR3: TGTGCCTGGAGCCAAACGAATGGGACAAAGGACAGGTACAATCAGCCCCAGCATTTT. It encodes CAWSQTNGTKDRYNQPQHF.

Ten or more counts support this clonotype. CDR3 sequence (DNA): TGTGCCAGCAGCTTCCTGGGATCTGAAGCTTTCTTT. It codes for CASSFLGSEAFF. This chain joins TRBV7-2 and TRBJ1-1; D unresolved. Germline V gene lookup returns CDR1 SGHTA and CDR2 FQGNSA. This CDR3 is built from 12 residues. V lost 3 bases and J 6 bases, leaving 8 bases between the germline ends.

The gene calls are TRBV5-1 and TRBJ2-2, with D unresolved. The CDR3 sequence is 13 residues long. V gave up 2 bases and J gave up 7 bases, with 9 bases separating them. The germline V gene has CDR1 SGHRS and CDR2 YFSETQ. DNA of the CDR3: TGCGCCAGCAGCTTTTCAGATTTCGGGGAGCTGTTTTTT. This encodes CASSFSDFGELFF. Full variable domain (rest looked up from reference TRBV5-1 and TRBJ2-2): KAGVTQTPRYLIKTRGQQVTLSCSPISGHRSVSWYQQTPGQGLQFLFEYFSETQRNKGNFPGRFSGRQFSNSRSEMNVSTLELGDSALYLCASSFSDFGELFFGEGSRLTVL.